These 15 T cell receptor beta chains were all obtained from the same sample, sequenced in a study of monozygotic twins with inflammatory bowel disease. TCRdb reanalyzed the 5' RACE reads and collapses them to one entry per CDR3 protein, without DNA. Its table lists some 170,000 distinct CDR3 sequences. What was sequenced was blood. All receptors come from a human donor with ulcerative colitis or Crohn's disease, or a healthy co-twin of an affected twin (not recorded which).

V usage is TRBV5-1 and J usage is TRBJ1-5; no DNA is available, so the TRBD1 call from TCRdb remains unchecked. Germline V gene lookup returns CDR1 SGHRS and CDR2 YFSETQ. The CDR3 length is 13 residues. The CDR3 sequence is CASSLGQDQPQHF.

The chain uses TRBV28 and TRBJ2-3. The CDR3 is 12 amino acids. The germline CDR1 and CDR2 sequences are MDHEN and SYDVKM. The chain's CDR3 is CASSLRPDTQYF.

The chain has TRBV19 and TRBJ2-2; the D call from TCRdb, TRBD1, cannot be confirmed without DNA. The CDR3 contains 14 residues. Looked up from germline, CDR1 is LNHDA and CDR2 is SQIVND (reference sequence). The CDR3 protein is CASRRDRGTGELFF.

This CDR3 reads CASSLNSEYRAGEQFF. The J gene is TRBJ2-1, the V gene TRBV7-9; TCRdb gives TRBD1 as the D gene, but with no DNA this cannot be confirmed. The CDR3 totals 16 residues. Germline V gives CDR1 SEHNR, CDR2 FQNEAQ (reference sequence).

V is TRBV18 and J is TRBJ2-7; TCRdb names TRBD2, which stays unverified in the absence of DNA. Germline loops: CDR1 KGHSH, CDR2 LQKENI. This CDR3 has 14 residues. This CDR3 is CASSPRMVGDEQYF.

The chain couples TRBV10-3 to TRBJ1-2. Germline CDR1 reads ENHRY; CDR2 reads SYGVKD. The CDR3 is made up of 13 amino acids. CDR3 protein: CAISGQGPIGYTF.

V is TRBV6-2 or TRBV6-3 and J is TRBJ2-2; TCRdb returns TRBD1, unconfirmable since there is no DNA. This CDR3 is built from 16 residues. Germline lookup yields CDR1 MNHEY and CDR2 SVGEGT. The CDR3: CASSYSKGGWTGELFF.

CDR3 sequence: CASSAELVPYEQYF. The chain has TRBV9 and TRBJ2-7; without DNA, the TCRdb call of TRBD2 cannot be checked. Germline V gene lookup returns CDR1 SGDLS and CDR2 YYNGEE. The CDR3 runs 14 residues.

The chain recombines TRBV12-3 or TRBV12-4 with TRBJ2-7; TCRdb reports TRBD2, a call that lacks DNA to check it against. CDR3 length equals 15 residues. The CDR3 region is CASSLSGRGTYEQYF.

The chain joins TRBV6-2 or TRBV6-3 to TRBJ2-7; TCRdb's D call of TRBD2 is untestable without DNA. The CDR3 spans 15 residues. The germline V gene has CDR1 MNHEY and CDR2 SVGEGT. This CDR3 reads CASSYVAGISYEQYF.

The CDR3 sequence is CASSFGSWVANTGELFF. The chain couples TRBV12-3 or TRBV12-4 to TRBJ2-2; TCRdb gives TRBD2 as the D gene, but with no DNA this cannot be confirmed. CDR3 length: 17 amino acids.

The chain combines TRBV7-9 with TRBJ2-2; lacking DNA, the TRBD2 call made by TCRdb goes unchecked. CDR1 and CDR2 (germline): SEHNR, FQNEAQ (reference sequence). This CDR3 has 16 amino acids. The CDR3 sequence: CASSSQAGVATGELFF.

The V and J genes are TRBV12-3 or TRBV12-4 and TRBJ2-3; without DNA, the TCRdb call of TRBD1 cannot be checked. This CDR3 contains 18 residues. CDR3 protein: CASSLALGAPGGTDTQYF.

V gene TRBV7-2 combines with J gene TRBJ2-1; TCRdb outputs TRBD2, but without DNA this stays unchecked. Germline V gives CDR1 SGHTA, CDR2 FQGNSA. CDR3 size: 15 residues. The CDR3 sequence: CASSLGSSGRSEQFF.

The chain uses TRBV14 and TRBJ2-1; TCRdb names TRBD1, which stays unverified in the absence of DNA. CDR1 is SGHDN, CDR2 FVKESK, per germline. This CDR3 has 17 amino acids. CDR3 region: CASSQERWTDPYNEQFF.